The 18 T cell receptor beta chains given below trace back to one sample, sequenced in a study of blood T cell repertoires in COVID-19. Using immunoSEQ multiplex PCR, the repertoire was profiled, and TCRdb retains in-frame clones only, with some absent. Of fewer than 85,000 clones listed, around 83% were seen once; the top ten hold more than 15%. The source material was peripheral blood. Source of these receptors: a woman aged 55 to 70 with acute or convalescent COVID-19.

The chain is built from TRBV3-1 (or the pseudogene TRBV3-2) and TRBJ2-1, with D hard to call. This CDR3 comprises 14 residues. V was cut by 1 base and J by 3 bases, with 7 bases left in between. Per germline, CDR1 LGHDT and CDR2 YNNKEL (reference sequence). The CDR3 nucleotides are TGTGCCAGCAGCCAAGCGCAGGTCTACAATGAGCAGTTCTTC. It translates to CASSQAQVYNEQFF.

The genes are TRBV19 and TRBJ1-3; 8 bases are shared with TRBD1. This CDR3 has 17 amino acids. Germline lookup yields CDR1 LNHDA and CDR2 SQIVND (reference sequence). The V and J ends lost 7 bases and 0 bases, in that order; junction bases with no gene match: 11. CDR3 sequence (DNA): TGTGCCAGTATCCAGACAGGGGACCTCTACTCTGGAAACACCATATATTTT. This sequence encodes CASIQTGDLYSGNTIYF.

V gene TRBV11-3 combines with J gene TRBJ2-1, with a possible D match to TRBD2 (5 bases). V was shortened by 5 bases and J by 4 bases, with 12 bases between the two germline ends. The CDR3 totals 14 residues. Germline V lookup: CDR1 SGHNT, CDR2 YENEEA. The CDR3 loop is CASSPEVTYNEQFF. In DNA form, the CDR3 reads TGTGCCAGCAGCCCGGAGGTTACATACAATGAGCAGTTCTTC.

The chain carries TRBV28 and TRBJ1-5; 11 positions match TRBD1. CDR1 is MDHEN and CDR2 is SYDVKM in the germline V gene. V shed 4 bases and J 2 bases; nucleotides not matched to a gene: 10. CDR3 length equals 18 residues. The CDR3 loop is CASSSGTGGLTGNQPQHF. The CDR3 DNA is TGTGCCAGCAGTTCCGGGACAGGGGGTCTGACGGGCAATCAGCCCCAGCATTTT.

The chain has TRBV10-3 and TRBJ2-7, with D possibly TRBD1 on 5 matching bases. The germline CDR1 and CDR2 sequences are ENHRY and SYGVKD. This CDR3 has 13 residues. Between the trimmed V and J ends, which lost 8 bases and 2 bases, there was a span of 13 bases. CDR3 bases: TGTGCCATCGGTTCTGACAGAACCTACGAGCAGTACTTC. This sequence encodes CAIGSDRTYEQYF.

V is TRBV10-2 and J is TRBJ1-2; the D gene is possibly TRBD1 (5 bases). V shed 2 bases and J shed 8 bases, with 12 bases lying between them. The germline V gene encodes CDR1 WSHSY and CDR2 SAAADI. The CDR3 length is 13 residues. The CDR3 DNA reads TGCGCCAGCAGTGAGAAAAGGGGAGGAGGCTACACCTTC. Its translation: CASSEKRGGGYTF.

The chain has TRBV19 and TRBJ1-3; 8 bases are shared with TRBD1. Germline trimming cut 8 bases from V and 4 bases from J; bases unmatched to any gene: 7. The CDR3 has 14 amino acids. From germline, CDR1 is LNHDA and CDR2 SQIVND (reference sequence). In nucleotides, the CDR3 is TGTGCCAGTGTTGACAGGGGTGGCGGAAACACCATATATTTT. Its protein product is CASVDRGGGNTIYF.

This chain connects TRBV29-1 to TRBJ1-3; possible D gene TRBD1, 6 bases. The CDR3 length is 14 residues. The V end was cut by 7 bases, the J end by 1 base, with 14 bases between. Germline CDR1 SQVTM, CDR2 ANQGSEA. The CDR3 DNA is TGCAGCGCCGTCCCGGACAGTTCTGGAAACACCATATATTTT. It is translated as CSAVPDSSGNTIYF.

The chain has TRBV5-4 and TRBJ2-3, with a tentative D call TRBD1 (6 bases). Trimming took off 0 bases at V and 2 bases at J, with 10 bases between the two ends. CDR3 length: 15 amino acids. Germline CDR1 reads SGHNT; CDR2 reads YYREEE (reference sequence). The chain's CDR3 is CASSLVTGNTDTQYF. The CDR3 nucleotides are TGTGCCAGCAGCTTGGTGACAGGCAACACAGATACGCAGTATTTT.

The chain has TRBV6-5 and TRBJ1-1; D is uncertain. CDR1 is MNHEY and CDR2 is SVGAGI in the germline V gene. V was shortened by 7 bases and J by 5 bases, with 11 bases between the two germline ends. The CDR3 length is 12 residues. The CDR3 DNA reads TGTGCCAGCACCCGGACGGGGACTGAAGCTTTCTTT. It codes for CASTRTGTEAFF.

The chain has TRBV6-4 and TRBJ1-6; perhaps TRBD1 as D (6 bases). The CDR3 extends over 19 amino acids. Trimming took 3 bases from V and 0 from J, leaving 18 bases between them. Germline lookup yields CDR1 MRHNA and CDR2 SNTAGT. CDR3 protein: CASSDPSGQRSSYNSPLHF. CDR3 nucleotide sequence: TGTGCCAGCAGTGATCCCTCCGGACAGCGGAGCTCCTATAATTCACCCCTCCACTTT.

This rearrangement joins TRBV27 to TRBJ1-2, with TRBD1 identical over 7 bases. This CDR3 spans 15 amino acids. The junction had 9 bases not matched to a gene; V was cut back by 2 bases and J by 6 bases. Germline V gene lookup returns CDR1 MNHEY and CDR2 SMNVEV (reference sequence). The CDR3 region is CASSLTDRVADGYTF. The CDR3 nucleotides are TGTGCCAGCAGTTTAACCGACAGGGTGGCCGATGGCTACACCTTC.

The chain uses TRBV5-1 and TRBJ2-7, with 10 nucleotides matching TRBD2. Trimming removed 1 base from V and 5 bases from J; junction bases left unmatched: 3. Germline V gene sequence: CDR1 SGHRS, CDR2 YFSETQ. The CDR3 length is 14 residues. The CDR3 nucleotides read TGCGCCAGCAGCTTGACTAGCGGGAACGACGAGCAGTACTTC. This gives the protein CASSLTSGNDEQYF.

This chain uses TRBV7-2 with TRBJ2-3, with D perhaps TRBD2 (6 bases). There are 14 residues in the CDR3. The V gene lost 3 bases and the J gene lost 2 bases, with 9 bases spanning the gap. The V gene's germline CDR1 is SGHTA and CDR2 FQGNSA. Written as DNA, the CDR3 is TGTGCCAGCAGCTTCGGGGACTTCACAGATACGCAGTATTTT. Its translation is CASSFGDFTDTQYF.

The CDR3 DNA sequence: TGTGCCAGCAGCGCAGGACAGGGGGCAAACGAGCAGTACTTC. Translated, it gives CASSAGQGANEQYF. The V call is TRBV4-2, the J call TRBJ2-7; TRBD1 aligns across 11 bases. This CDR3 comprises 14 residues. V dropped 5 bases and J dropped 5; count of bases not matched to a gene: 5. Germline lookup yields CDR1 LGHNA and CDR2 YNFKEQ.

This chain uses TRBV9 with TRBJ1-5; D remains ambiguous. Germline CDR1 is SGDLS and CDR2 is YYNGEE. The CDR3 is 15 residues long. Trimming stripped 3 bases from V and 9 bases from J, with 19 bases between. DNA for the CDR3: TGTGCCAGCAGCGCCGGCGTCGGGATCTCGGGGCCCCAGCATTTT. Its protein product is CASSAGVGISGPQHF.

The V gene is TRBV20-1, the J gene TRBJ1-6, with D possibly TRBD1 on 5 matching bases. CDR3 length equals 14 residues. The germline CDR1 and CDR2 sequences are DFQATT and SNEGSKA (reference sequence). The V gene lost 3 bases and the J gene lost 5 bases, with 11 bases spanning the gap. CDR3 sequence reads: CSASPGLDNSPLHF. CDR3 sequence (DNA): TGCAGTGCTAGTCCAGGGCTTGATAATTCACCCCTCCACTTT.

The CDR3 DNA reads as TGCGCCAGCGCGAGGCCCGAGGCCACAGATACGCAGTATTTT. This sequence encodes CASARPEATDTQYF. This rearrangement joins TRBV5-1 to TRBJ2-3, with D unclear. V was clipped by 7 bases and J by 2 bases, with 14 bases between them. The germline gives CDR1 SGHRS, CDR2 YFSETQ. The CDR3 is 14 amino acids. Supplemented by reference TRBV5-1 and TRBJ2-3, the full variable domain reads KAGVTQTPRYLIKTRGQQVTLSCSPISGHRSVSWYQQTPGQGLQFLFEYFSETQRNKGNFPGRFSGRQFSNSRSEMNVSTLELGDSALYLCASARPEATDTQYFGPGTRLTVL.